These 9 T cell receptor beta chains were all obtained from the same sample, sequenced in a study of OX40 agonist ivuxolimab in advanced cancers. Using immunoSEQ multiplex PCR, the repertoire was profiled, and TCRdb retains in-frame clones only, with some absent. The sample carries some 82,000 clones, 75% to 95% recorded once. The sample consisted of CD4+ or CD8+ T cells sorted from blood, taken in a trial of the OX40 agonist ivuxolimab. Receptor source: an adult with an advanced solid tumor such as melanoma, head and neck, liver or kidney cancer.

CDR3 sequence: CASNGGSITNEQFF. In nucleotides, the CDR3 is TGTGCCAGCAATGGCGGGAGTATAACGAATGAGCAGTTCTTC. The rearrangement links TRBV2 to TRBJ2-1; 7 nucleotides line up with TRBD2. The trim removed 7 bases at V and 7 bases at J, leaving 10 bases unmatched. The germline V gene encodes CDR1 SNHLY and CDR2 FYNNEI. The CDR3 spans 14 residues.

The rearrangement links TRBV30 to TRBJ1-2; D unclear. CDR3 length: 12 residues. V lost 1 base and J lost 11, with 14 bases in between. Germline V gene lookup returns CDR1 GTSNPN and CDR2 SVGIG (reference sequence). In DNA form, the CDR3 reads TGTGCCTGGAGTGGACCGGGCCTCGGGTACACCTTC. This encodes CAWSGPGLGYTF.

This chain connects TRBV10-1 to TRBJ2-5; D is ambiguous. The CDR3 totals 15 residues. Germline V gene sequence: CDR1 WNHNN, CDR2 SYGVQD (reference sequence). V gave up 3 bases and J gave up 2 bases, with 13 bases separating them. Written as DNA, the CDR3 is TGCGCCAGCAGTGATCAACGGTCTGGACAAGAGACCCAGTACTTC. Amino acids: CASSDQRSGQETQYF.

The rearrangement links TRBV9 to TRBJ2-3, with D unclear. Germline loops: CDR1 SGDLS, CDR2 YYNGEE. CDR3 length: 14 amino acids. Trimming removed 1 base from V and 0 bases from J, with 6 bases in between. CDR3 residues: CASSVMASTDTQYF. The CDR3 region has the DNA TGTGCCAGCAGCGTAATGGCTAGCACAGATACGCAGTATTTT.

This chain connects TRBV6-5 to TRBJ2-7, with 8 nucleotides matching TRBD2. The CDR3 extends over 14 amino acids. Losses at the gene ends were 6 bases for V and 5 bases for J; bases not matched to a gene: 9. Germline V lookup: CDR1 MNHEY, CDR2 SVGAGI. CDR3 residues: CASRTLAEFDEQYF. In DNA form, the CDR3 reads TGTGCCAGCAGAACACTAGCGGAGTTCGACGAGCAGTACTTC.

The chain recombines TRBV18 with TRBJ2-2; TRBD1 is a possible D gene (6 bases). The CDR3 spans 17 residues. Between the trimmed V and J ends, which lost 0 bases and 4 bases, there was a span of 15 bases. Per germline, CDR1 KGHSH and CDR2 LQKENI. The CDR3 DNA follows: TGTGCCAGCTCACCACCCAGGGACACCATGGGCACCGGGGAGCTGTTTTTT. This gives the protein CASSPPRDTMGTGELFF.

The chain is built from TRBV23-1 and TRBJ2-7; the D call may be TRBD1 or TRBD2 (9 bases each). TRBV23-1 is an ORF, with its function uncertain. V was shortened by 0 bases and J by 3 bases, with 33 bases between the two germline ends. The CDR3 is 22 amino acids. The CDR3 nucleotides read TGCGCCAGCAGTCAATCCTGGGACAGGGTTTATTGGCTAGCGGGGCGTCACTACGAGCAGTACTTC. Encoded protein: CASSQSWDRVYWLAGRHYEQYF.

J is TRBJ2-7 and V is TRBV19, with TRBD1 as a possible D gene (5 bases). V gave up 6 bases and J gave up 5 bases, with 14 bases separating them. The CDR3 has 13 amino acids. The germline V gene encodes CDR1 LNHDA and CDR2 SQIVND (reference sequence). CDR3 region: CASSSRQSNEQYF. The CDR3, as DNA: TGTGCCAGTAGCTCGCGACAGTCAAACGAGCAGTACTTC.

This sequence joins TRBV2 and TRBJ2-2; D remains unclear. The CDR3 is made up of 15 amino acids. Germline V CDR1 and CDR2: SNHLY, FYNNEI. Between the trimmed V and J ends, which lost 8 bases and 2 bases, there was a span of 15 bases. The CDR3 protein is CASSSGYTNTGELFF. The CDR3 DNA sequence: TGTGCCAGCTCTTCCGGTTATACAAACACCGGGGAGCTGTTTTTT.